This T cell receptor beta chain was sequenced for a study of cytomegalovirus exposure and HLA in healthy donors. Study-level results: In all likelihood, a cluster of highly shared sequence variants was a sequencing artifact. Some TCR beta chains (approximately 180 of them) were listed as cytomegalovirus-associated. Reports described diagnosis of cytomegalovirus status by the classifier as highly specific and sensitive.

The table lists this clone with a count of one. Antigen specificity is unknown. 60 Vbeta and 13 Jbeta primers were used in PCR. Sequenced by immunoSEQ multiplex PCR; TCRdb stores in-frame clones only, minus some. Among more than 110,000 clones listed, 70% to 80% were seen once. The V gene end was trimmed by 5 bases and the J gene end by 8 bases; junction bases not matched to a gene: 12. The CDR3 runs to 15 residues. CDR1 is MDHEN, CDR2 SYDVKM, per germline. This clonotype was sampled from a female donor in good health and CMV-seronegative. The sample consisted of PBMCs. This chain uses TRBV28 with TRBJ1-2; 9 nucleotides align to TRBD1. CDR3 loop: CASSPLTDRGKGYTF. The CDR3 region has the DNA TGTGCCAGCAGTCCTCTCACCGACAGGGGGAAAGGCTACACCTTC.